What follows are 6 T cell receptor beta chains derived from one specimen sequenced in a study of long-term antiretroviral therapy in people with HIV. The run of the v3.0 immunoSEQ assay was at survey level. Generated by immunoSEQ multiplex PCR, the TCRdb table keeps only in-frame clones and is missing some. The sample carries 20,000 to 25,000 clones, 84% recorded once. The input for sequencing was unsorted PBMCs, taken 0.1 years before starting antiretroviral therapy. These TCRs come from a man aged 18 to 30 with HIV.

This clone was detected a few times. The chain has TRBV6-1 and TRBJ2-7; no definite D call. This CDR3 has 15 amino acids. The V end was cut by 1 base, the J end by 0 bases, with 10 bases between. Looked up from germline, CDR1 is MNHNS and CDR2 is SASEGT. CDR3 amino acids: CASSEGSRGSYEQYF. The DNA for the CDR3 is TGTGCCAGCAGTGAAGGCTCCCGAGGCTCCTACGAGCAGTACTTC.

This clone is a singleton in its sample. The CDR3 sequence is CASSLGATQETQYF. Here the CDR3 DNA reads TGTGCCAGCAGCTTAGGTGCGACGCAAGAGACCCAGTACTTC. V is TRBV7-9 and J is TRBJ2-5; no reliable D call. Germline CDR1 and CDR2: SEHNR and FQNEAQ (reference sequence). V dropped 1 base and J dropped 2 bases, with 8 bases sitting between them. The CDR3 has 14 amino acids.

This chain uses TRBV28 with TRBJ2-3; possible D gene TRBD1, 5 bases. The CDR3 extends over 16 amino acids. V lost 6 bases to trimming and J lost 0 bases, with 16 bases between them. Germline V CDR1 and CDR2: MDHEN, SYDVKM. The CDR3 here is CASSKETGPSTDTQYF. The DNA of the CDR3 is TGTGCCAGCAGCAAAGAAACAGGTCCTAGCACAGATACGCAGTATTTT.

This chain links TRBV18 with TRBJ2-6; D is undetermined. V lost 3 bases and J lost 1, with 16 bases in between. Per germline, CDR1 KGHSH and CDR2 LQKENI. CDR3 length: 18 amino acids. CDR3 DNA sequence: TGTGCCAGCTCACCCGTTGGCGTTCTGATGTCTGGGGCCAACGTCCTGACTTTC. Its translation: CASSPVGVLMSGANVLTF.

This chain links TRBV15 with TRBJ2-3; D uncertain. CDR1 is LNHNV and CDR2 is YYDKDF in the germline V gene (reference sequence). The CDR3 is 15 residues long. V gave up 0 bases and J gave up 7 bases, with 14 bases separating them. The CDR3 nucleotides read TGTGCCACCAGCAGAGATTCGAGAGCACACCATACGCAGTATTTT. It yields the protein CATSRDSRAHHTQYF.

This chain uses TRBV4-3 with TRBJ2-1; 9 bases are shared with TRBD2. Germline values: CDR1 LGHNA, CDR2 YSLEER. The CDR3 consists of 17 residues. The V segment lost 3 bases and the J segment 2 bases; nucleotides outside the gene matches: 8. The CDR3 is CASSHDLAGRTYNEQFF. CDR3 in DNA: TGCGCCAGCAGCCACGATCTAGCGGGACGGACCTACAATGAGCAGTTCTTC.